Shown below are 20 T cell receptor beta chains from a single sample sequenced in a study of glioma-infiltrating T cells (dated by TCRdb to between 2015 and 2016). The sequencer listed for this sample is Illumina MiSeq. TCR alpha and beta CDR3 regions were amplified with the iRepertoire nested amplicon-rescue multiplex PCR (arm-PCR) platform from RNA. Using fastp at Q25 and MiXCR, TCRdb reprocessed the public reads and kept productive beta chains. CDR3 protein duplicates are merged, each entry listing the most common genes and DNA. The sample has roughly 200,000 distinct CDR3 sequences on record, around 32% of them singletons. The ten largest make up 20% of the sample. The material sequenced was glioma tissue, nonneoplastic brain tissue, or PBMCs (not recorded which). The receptor set was obtained from a human donor with low-grade glioma or glioblastoma, undergoing nonglioma brain surgery, or in good health (not recorded which).

This clonotype was seen ten or more times. The V gene is TRBV27, the J gene TRBJ2-1; D gene ambiguous. Looked up from germline, CDR1 is MNHEY and CDR2 is SMNVEV (reference sequence). This CDR3 contains 15 residues. The V and J ends lost 4 bases and 8 bases respectively, with 18 bases between them. CDR3 region: CASSWSLVSLYEQFF. Written as DNA, the CDR3 is TGTGCCAGCAGTTGGAGCCTCGTAAGTTTGTATGAGCAGTTCTTC.

This clonotype was counted many times. The V call is TRBV6-1, the J call TRBJ2-1; 11 positions agree with TRBD2. This CDR3 region has 16 residues. V was clipped by 6 bases and J by 3 bases; unmatched bases: 7. Germline V gene lookup returns CDR1 MNHNS and CDR2 SASEGT. The CDR3 sequence is CASSPTGTSGYNEQFF. The CDR3 DNA reads as TGTGCCAGCAGCCCTACCGGGACTAGCGGCTACAATGAGCAGTTCTTC.

Notes on this clonotype: A read error may be the cause here, since a much bigger clone is one base away. The gene calls are TRBV5-1 and TRBJ1-1; D is undetermined. CDR3 length: 15 residues. CDR1 and CDR2 (germline): SGHRS, YFSETQ. V was pared by 0 bases and J by 5 bases, with 14 bases between. The CDR3 sequence: CASSLVVGMETEAFF. CDR3 DNA: TGCGCCAGCAGCTTGGTCGTGGGGATGGAGACTGAAGCTTTCTTT.

Many counts were recorded for this clonotype. The chain links TRBV27 to TRBJ1-5, with D possibly matching TRBD1 (5 bases). This CDR3 is built from 13 residues. Between the trimmed V and J ends, which lost 5 bases and 5 bases, there was a span of 10 bases. Germline CDR1 and CDR2: MNHEY and SMNVEV (reference sequence). The chain's CDR3 is CASSLRGYQPQHF. In nucleotides, the CDR3 is TGTGCCAGCAGTCTCCGGGGGTATCAGCCCCAGCATTTT.

The chain has TRBV4-1 and TRBJ1-1, with 8 positions matching TRBD1. Germline-derived CDR1 and CDR2 are MGHRA and YSYEKL. V shed 0 bases and J 0 bases; nucleotides not matched to a gene: 18. The CDR3 contains 21 residues. In nucleotides, the CDR3 is TGCGCCAGCAGCCAAGATCTTCGCAGGGCTTCAGGGGGCGCCCTGAACACTGAAGCTTTCTTT. It specifies CASSQDLRRASGGALNTEAFF.

This clonotype came up many times. V and J are TRBV6-2 or TRBV6-3 and TRBJ1-1; 10 positions agree with TRBD1. The CDR3 is made up of 14 amino acids. The trim removed 6 bases at V and 4 bases at J, leaving 5 bases unmatched. Per the germline V gene, CDR1 is MNHEY and CDR2 is SVGEGT. CDR3 in DNA: TGTGCCAGCAGCCTAGACAGGGGGCTCACTGAAGCTTTCTTT. As protein: CASSLDRGLTEAFF.

Ten or more counts support this clonotype. J is TRBJ1-5 and V is TRBV12-3 or TRBV12-4, with D maybe TRBD1 (5 bases). The CDR3 covers 13 residues. Trimming cost V 5 bases and J 3 bases, with 8 bases left between them. CDR3 sequence (DNA): TGTGCCAGCAGTCGGGACCTCAATCAGCCCCAGCATTTT. It yields the protein CASSRDLNQPQHF.

As to this clonotype: Possible read error: a much larger clone is one base away. V and J are TRBV27 and TRBJ2-7; TRBD2 aligns across 9 bases. The germline V gene has CDR1 MNHEY and CDR2 SMNVEV (reference sequence). The CDR3 covers 15 residues. V shed 4 bases, J shed 7 bases, and the junction held 11 bases outside the gene matches. CDR3 sequence: CASSSPSGNYNEQYF. In DNA, the CDR3 is TGTGCCAGCAGTTCCCCTAGCGGGAACTACAATGAGCAGTACTTC.

Details on this clonotype: One end of the junction varies from germline; a read error may be responsible. The V and J genes are TRBV20-1 and TRBJ1-6; TRBD1 aligns across 8 bases. This CDR3 has 15 residues. The germline V gene encodes CDR1 DFQATT and CDR2 SNEGSKA (reference sequence). CDR3 amino acids: CSATDAGQGNTPLHF. The CDR3 DNA sequence: TGCAGTGCTACAGATGCAGGACAGGGTAATACACCCCTCCACTTT.

In its sample, this clonotype was seen many times. The chain is built from TRBV7-8 and TRBJ2-7, with 14 nucleotides matching TRBD2. Germline V gene data show CDR1 as SGHVS and CDR2 as FQNEAQ. Trimming took 0 bases from V and 3 from J; bases not matched to a gene: 4. CDR3 length: 17 residues. CDR3 nucleotide sequence: TGTGCCAGCAGCTTAGCTTGGGGACTAGCGGGAGACTACGAGCAGTACTTC. It specifies CASSLAWGLAGDYEQYF.

About this clonotype itself: The conserved phenylalanine or tryptophan is not found at the CDR3 terminus, so this likely reflects a read error. The J gene is TRBJ2-1, the V gene TRBV7-2; TRBD1 aligns across 10 bases. The germline CDR1 and CDR2 sequences are SGHTA and FQGNSA. V was pared by 9 bases and J by 6 bases, with 2 bases of the junction left unmatched. The CDR3 length is 12 residues. CDR3 protein: CARDRGPNEQFL. The CDR3 coding sequence is TGTGCCAGAGACAGGGGGCCCAATGAGCAGTTCCTC.

For this clonotype: A junction boundary mismatches the germline segment, possibly from a read error. The chain carries TRBV6-1 and TRBJ2-1; D tentatively reads TRBD1 or TRBD2 (5 bases each). This CDR3 is built from 13 residues. CDR1 is MNHNS and CDR2 is SASEGT in the germline V gene. Here the CDR3 reads CASSPGLGPEQFF. DNA of the CDR3: TGCGCCAGCAGCCCAGGACTGGGACCTGAGCAGTTCTTC.

The table lists this clonotype with a count of one. At one end, the junction sequence differs from germline, possibly due to a read error. This chain links TRBV7-2 with TRBJ2-7; D is perhaps TRBD2 (6 bases). Germline V gene sequence: CDR1 SGHTA, CDR2 FQGNSA. CDR3 length: 14 residues. DNA for the CDR3: TGTGCCAGCATCCTCGGGACTCTCACCTACGAGAAGTACTTC. It encodes CASILGTLTYEKYF. The full variable domain, completed using reference TRBV7-2 and TRBJ2-7, is GAGVSQSPSNKVTEKGKDVELRCDPISGHTALYWYRQSLGQGLEFLIYFQGNSAPDKSGLPSDRFSAERTGGSVSTLTIQRTQQEDSAVYLCASILGTLTYEKYFGPGTRLTVT.

Comment on this clonotype: A single base separates this from a much larger clone, so it may be a read error. The rearrangement uses TRBV29-1 and TRBJ2-7; TRBD2 matches at 9 bases. Germline trimming cut 0 bases from V and 3 bases from J; bases unmatched to any gene: 9. The CDR3 has 16 amino acids. CDR1 SQVTM and CDR2 ANQGSEA come from the germline V gene. CDR3: CSVEDKGLAIGYEQYF. CDR3 DNA: TGCAGCGTTGAAGATAAGGGACTAGCAATCGGCTACGAGCAGTACTTC.

This clonotype came up many times. The chain couples TRBV7-8 to TRBJ1-3; TRBD1 matches 11 bases. This CDR3 is 16 amino acids long. Germline trimming cut 5 bases from V and 7 bases from J; bases unmatched to any gene: 10. Germline CDR1 reads SGHVS; CDR2 reads FQNEAQ. The CDR3 spells CASSPSRTGGSNTIYF. In DNA form, the CDR3 reads TGTGCCAGCAGCCCCTCACGGACAGGGGGCAGTAACACCATATATTTT.

This clonotype was seen a few times. The junction departs from the called germline gene at one end, perhaps through a read error. The chain combines TRBV19 with TRBJ1-1; TRBD1 agrees at 7 bases. This CDR3 is 14 amino acids long. Per germline, CDR1 LNHDA and CDR2 SQIVND (reference sequence). CDR3 bases: TGTGCCAGTAGTACCTTGGACAGGAGGACTGGAGCTTTCTTT. Amino acids: CASSTLDRRTGAFF.

This clonotype was seen a handful of times. This sequence may be a read error, since a much larger clone differs from it by one base. The chain combines TRBV4-2 with TRBJ2-1; 10 positions agree with TRBD2. Looked up from germline, CDR1 is LGHNA and CDR2 is YNFKEQ. The CDR3 is made up of 20 amino acids. This chain's CDR3 is CASNQATGASGSHPYNEQFF. CDR3 nucleotides: TGTGCCAGCAACCAAGCGACGGGGGCTAGCGGGAGCCATCCCTACAATGAGCAGTTCTTC.

The rearrangement joins TRBV12-5 to TRBJ1-6; TRBD1 agrees at 7 bases. CDR1 and CDR2 from the germline V gene are LGHNT and FRNRAP. V was pared by 3 bases and J by 10 bases, with 12 bases of the junction left unmatched. This CDR3 region has 16 residues. As DNA, the CDR3 is TGTGCTAGTGGTTTTGAAGGGGGCGCGGAGGACTCACCCCTCCACTTT. Translated, it gives CASGFEGGAEDSPLHF.

This clonotype is a singleton in its sample. V is TRBV6-1 and J is TRBJ2-6; no reliable D call. CDR3 length: 16 residues. The V end lost 10 bases, the J end lost 4 bases, and 20 bases lay between the germline ends. Per the germline V gene, CDR1 is MNHNS and CDR2 is SASEGT. The CDR3 DNA follows: TGTGCCATCGGTTCCCCGCGGCGCGTCGGGGCCAACGTCCTGACTTTC. It encodes CAIGSPRRVGANVLTF.

The chain joins TRBV12-3 or TRBV12-4 to TRBJ2-1; D not certain. V was clipped by 3 bases and J by 2 bases, with 5 bases between them. This CDR3 is built from 13 residues. The CDR3 DNA reads as TGTGCCAGCAGTTTCTTGCCCTACAATGAGCAGTTCTTC. This translates into CASSFLPYNEQFF.